The 21 T cell receptor beta chains below come from one sample, sequenced in a study of control samples from healthy donors and cancer patients. Sequencing used immunoSEQ multiplex PCR; TCRdb keeps in-frame clones, though not all of them. The sample contains roughly 92,000 clones, roughly 86% of which appear only once. The source material was blood. Receptors were obtained from a woman between 45 and 65 years old in good health.

The chain combines TRBV7-2 with TRBJ2-5, with 8 bases aligning to TRBD1. Germline CDR1 SGHTA, CDR2 FQGNSA. The CDR3 is 15 amino acids. With 4 bases clipped from V and 5 bases from J, the junction kept 9 bases outside the gene matches. The CDR3 nucleotides are TGTGCCAGCAGCTCCCAGGGGGCGCCGGTGGAGACCCAGTACTTC. Translation: CASSSQGAPVETQYF.

V usage is TRBV29-1 and J usage is TRBJ2-1; either TRBD1 or TRBD2 may fit D (5 bases each). CDR3 size: 16 residues. Germline values: CDR1 SQVTM, CDR2 ANQGSEA. The V end lost 6 bases, the J end lost 0 bases, and 18 bases lay between the germline ends. The CDR3 DNA reads as TGCAGCGTCGACTCTCCATGGGGGAGCTCCTACAATGAGCAGTTCTTC. It specifies CSVDSPWGSSYNEQFF.

This rearrangement joins TRBV7-2 to TRBJ2-6; D is undetermined. The CDR3 has 18 residues. Germline loops: CDR1 SGHTA, CDR2 FQGNSA. The V end was cut by 4 bases, the J end by 1 base, with 17 bases between. The CDR3 loop reads CASSSLSAGPSGANVLTF. CDR3 DNA sequence: TGTGCCAGCAGCTCCCTGTCGGCAGGCCCATCTGGGGCCAACGTCCTGACTTTC.

This clone was recorded only once. V and J are TRBV4-1 and TRBJ2-2; tentative D call: TRBD1 (6 bases). V lost 4 bases, J lost 2 bases, and 14 bases lay in between. CDR1 is MGHRA and CDR2 is YSYEKL in the germline V gene. The CDR3 loop spans 16 amino acids. The CDR3 spells CASSRPGQLNTGELFF. The DNA for the CDR3 is TGCGCCAGCAGCCGCCCAGGACAGCTAAACACCGGGGAGCTGTTTTTT.

The rearrangement uses TRBV7-2 and TRBJ2-5; 11 bases map to TRBD2. Germline CDR1 reads SGHTA; CDR2 reads FQGNSA. V gave up 1 base and J gave up 5 bases; unmatched junction bases: 12. The CDR3 runs 18 residues. CDR3 sequence: CASSLEELAGAFLETQYF. The CDR3 coding sequence is TGTGCCAGCAGCTTAGAAGAACTAGCGGGGGCCTTTCTGGAGACCCAGTACTTC. The complete variable domain, with remaining parts taken from reference TRBV7-2 and TRBJ2-5, reads GAGVSQSPSNKVTEKGKDVELRCDPISGHTALYWYRQSLGQGLEFLIYFQGNSAPDKSGLPSDRFSAERTGGSVSTLTIQRTQQEDSAVYLCASSLEELAGAFLETQYFGPGTRLLVL.

In its sample, this clone was seen once. The CDR3, as DNA: TGTGCCAGCTCACCTCGACTAGCGGATCAAGAGACCCAGTACTTC. Protein: CASSPRLADQETQYF. This chain joins TRBV18 and TRBJ2-5, with 9 positions matching TRBD2. Germline V gene lookup returns CDR1 KGHSH and CDR2 LQKENI. CDR3 length: 15 amino acids. The trim removed 3 bases at V and 2 bases at J, leaving 4 bases unmatched.

J is TRBJ2-2 and V is TRBV6-1; tentatively, D is TRBD1 or TRBD2 (6 bases each). This CDR3 comprises 13 residues. Germline V gene data show CDR1 as MNHNS and CDR2 as SASEGT. V lost 2 bases and J 13 bases, leaving 14 bases between the germline ends. As DNA, the CDR3 is TGTGCCAGCAGTGAAACGGGGGCAGGGCGGCTGTTTTTT. Translation gives CASSETGAGRLFF.

The chain couples TRBV6-5 to TRBJ2-3, with D perhaps being TRBD1 or TRBD2 (6 bases each). In germline, CDR1 is MNHEY, CDR2 SVGAGI. The CDR3 contains 13 residues. Trimming took off 8 bases at V and 4 bases at J, with 13 bases between the two ends. The CDR3 protein is CASLSGASDTQYF. For the CDR3, the DNA is TGTGCCAGCCTGTCGGGGGCGTCAGATACGCAGTATTTT.

This clone was counted a single time. The rearrangement joins TRBV2 to TRBJ1-5; tentative D call: TRBD1 (6 bases). Trimming cost V 7 bases and J 1 base, with 11 bases left between them. There are 14 residues in the CDR3. Germline values: CDR1 SNHLY, CDR2 FYNNEI. As DNA, the CDR3 is TGTGCCAGCACTAACAGGGAAAGCAATCAGCCCCAGCATTTT. Protein: CASTNRESNQPQHF.

The chain combines TRBV2 with TRBJ2-2, with a tentative D call TRBD1 (6 bases). Germline CDR1 reads SNHLY; CDR2 reads FYNNEI. This CDR3 is 13 amino acids long. The V end lost 6 bases, the J end lost 7 bases, and 12 bases lay between the germline ends. The CDR3 sequence is CASRTTGHGELFF. The CDR3 DNA reads TGTGCCAGCAGGACTACAGGGCACGGGGAGCTGTTTTTT.

The rearrangement links TRBV5-1 to TRBJ2-2; 10 bases are a match to TRBD2. V was clipped by 4 bases and J by 4 bases; unmatched bases: 4. The CDR3 has 15 amino acids. From germline, CDR1 is SGHRS and CDR2 YFSETQ. Written as DNA, the CDR3 is TGCGCCAGCAGCCTAACTAGCGGGGTCACCGGGGAGCTGTTTTTT. Its protein is CASSLTSGVTGELFF.

The chain recombines TRBV25-1 with TRBJ1-2; D perhaps matches TRBD1 (5 bases). The CDR3 covers 15 residues. Trimming took off 7 bases at V and 0 bases at J, with 15 bases between the two ends. CDR1 MGHDK and CDR2 SYGVNS come from the germline V gene. The CDR3 DNA is TGTGCCAGCACCGACTCTGGGGGAGCTAACTATGGCTACACCTTC. It yields the protein CASTDSGGANYGYTF.

The chain joins TRBV2 to TRBJ1-5, with 7 bases aligning to TRBD1. The CDR3 length is 15 residues. After removal of 5 bases from V and 0 bases from J, the junction contained 4 bases not matched to a gene. From germline, CDR1 is SNHLY and CDR2 FYNNEI. CDR3 nucleotide sequence: TGTGCCAGCAGTACCGACAGGGATAGCAATCAGCCCCAGCATTTT. It encodes CASSTDRDSNQPQHF.

This chain joins TRBV2 and TRBJ1-2; 7 bases line up with TRBD1. CDR1 is SNHLY, CDR2 FYNNEI, per germline. The V gene end was trimmed by 5 bases and the J gene end by 8 bases; junction bases not matched to a gene: 8. This CDR3 has 13 amino acids. The CDR3 region has the DNA TGTGCCAGCAGTCCTCAGGGGGGACGGGGCTACACCTTC. The encoded protein is CASSPQGGRGYTF.

The J gene is TRBJ2-3, the V gene TRBV29-1; 9 nucleotides agree with TRBD2. The CDR3 runs to 12 residues. After removal of 5 bases from V and 9 bases from J, the junction contained 6 bases not matched to a gene. Per germline, CDR1 SQVTM and CDR2 ANQGSEA. The CDR3 protein is CSVYPTSGTQYF. CDR3 in DNA: TGCAGCGTTTATCCTACTAGCGGGACGCAGTATTTT.

The chain combines TRBV11-2 with TRBJ2-5; D might be TRBD1 or TRBD2, each matching 5 bases. V lost 8 bases and J 5 bases, leaving 21 bases between the germline ends. Per germline, CDR1 SGHAT and CDR2 FQNNGV. The CDR3 has 15 amino acids. The CDR3 region is CASGRRAFEGETQYF. The CDR3 DNA is TGTGCCAGCGGCCGACGGGCGTTTGAGGGGGAGACCCAGTACTTC.

The chain carries TRBV6-5 and TRBJ2-3, with TRBD1 matching 9 bases. Germline assignment: CDR1 MNHEY and CDR2 SVGAGI. CDR3 length: 15 residues. Losses at the gene ends were 6 bases for V and 3 bases for J; bases not matched to a gene: 7. The CDR3 is CASRHDRGFTDTQYF. In DNA form, the CDR3 reads TGTGCCAGCAGGCACGACAGGGGGTTTACAGATACGCAGTATTTT.

This clone was recorded once. The chain has TRBV16 and TRBJ2-1; the match to TRBD2 covers 12 bases. Per the germline V gene, CDR1 is KGHSY and CDR2 is FQNENV. This CDR3 comprises 16 residues. J was trimmed by 15 bases and V by 4 bases; bases with no gene match: 16. The DNA for the CDR3 is TGTGCCAGCAGCCCAAACCCGACTAGCGGGAGTACCCCCGTGTTCTTC. It encodes CASSPNPTSGSTPVFF. Full variable domain (outside the CDR3, taken from reference TRBV16 and TRBJ2-1): GEEVAQTPKHLVRGEGQKAKLYCAPIKGHSYVFWYQQVLKNEFKFLISFQNENVFDETGMPKERFSAKCLPNSPCSLEIQATKLEDSAVYFCASSPNPTSGSTPVFFGPGTRLTVL.

This chain links TRBV11-3 with TRBJ2-2; 14 bases are shared with TRBD2. V lost 5 bases and J lost 9; bases outside the gene matches: 8. Germline V gene sequence: CDR1 SGHNT, CDR2 YENEEA. CDR3 length equals 16 residues. DNA for the CDR3: TGTGCCAGCAGCCGGGGACTAGCGGGAGAAGGCCGGGAGCTGTTTTTT. This encodes CASSRGLAGEGRELFF.

The chain recombines TRBV10-3 with TRBJ2-7; D gene ambiguous. This CDR3 region has 14 residues. The V end lost 3 bases, the J end lost 5 bases, and 14 bases lay between the germline ends. Per germline, CDR1 ENHRY and CDR2 SYGVKD. This CDR3 reads CAISDERRANEQYF. CDR3 coding DNA: TGTGCCATCAGTGATGAAAGACGAGCGAACGAGCAGTACTTC.

This chain links TRBV6-6 with TRBJ1-6, with 9 bases lining up with TRBD1. This CDR3 region has 14 residues. Trimming removed 5 bases from V and 9 bases from J; junction bases left unmatched: 5. The germline CDR1 and CDR2 sequences are MNHNY and SVGAGI (reference sequence). CDR3 in DNA: TGTGCCAGCAGTCCGGGACAGGGCACTTCACCCCTCCACTTT. Its protein is CASSPGQGTSPLHF.